These 32 T cell receptor beta chains were all obtained from the same sample, sequenced in a study of T cell clones after liver transplantation. Here immunoSEQ multiplex PCR was the method, and the copy in TCRdb shows in-frame clones only, minus some. The data show tens of thousands of clones, over 55% seen once. Sequenced here: CD4+ T cells from blood, sampled before liver transplant. These receptors all stem from a human donor who received a liver transplant.

This clone came up a few times. This chain uses TRBV4-1 with TRBJ2-1; 9 bases match TRBD2. J gave up 0 bases and V 5 bases, and 8 bases lay outside the gene matches. The CDR3 totals 17 residues. Looked up from germline, CDR1 is MGHRA and CDR2 is YSYEKL. The DNA for the CDR3 is TGCGCCAGCAGCGACGTTGTGCGGGGGGGCTCCTACAATGAGCAGTTCTTC. Its translation: CASSDVVRGGSYNEQFF.

V gene TRBV11-2 combines with J gene TRBJ2-7, with 8 bases that match TRBD2. This CDR3 has 15 residues. CDR1 SGHAT and CDR2 FQNNGV come from the germline V gene. The V gene end was trimmed by 4 bases and the J gene end by 7 bases; junction bases not matched to a gene: 12. The CDR3 DNA reads TGTGCCAGCAGCTCGTGGACGGAGCGGGGGAATGAGCAGTACTTC. Residues: CASSSWTERGNEQYF.

The chain uses TRBV10-1 and TRBJ2-3, with D perhaps matching TRBD2 (6 bases). The CDR3 covers 13 residues. Trimming took off 3 bases at V and 5 bases at J, with 9 bases between the two ends. CDR1 is WNHNN, CDR2 SYGVQD, per germline (reference sequence). The chain's CDR3 is CASSEGGVDTQYF. CDR3 sequence (DNA): TGCGCCAGCAGTGAAGGAGGGGTAGATACGCAGTATTTT.

The chain has TRBV9 and TRBJ2-3; maybe TRBD1 (5 bases). This CDR3 comprises 15 residues. CDR1 and CDR2 from the germline V gene are SGDLS and YYNGEE. Trimming left V 0 bases short and J 3 bases short, with 11 bases between. The CDR3 region is CASSVGAGWTDTQYF. CDR3 nucleotide sequence: TGTGCCAGCAGCGTAGGGGCAGGGTGGACAGATACGCAGTATTTT.

The chain couples TRBV5-4 to TRBJ2-5; weak D call: TRBD2 (6 bases). Germline CDR1 SGHNT, CDR2 YYREEE (reference sequence). The CDR3 runs 15 residues. Trimming shortened V by 4 bases and J by 5 bases, and 18 bases separated the two germline ends. The CDR3 sequence is CASSPGDPGGETQYF. In nucleotides, the CDR3 is TGTGCCAGCAGCCCGGGGGACCCTGGAGGGGAGACCCAGTACTTC. The variable domain in full, completed from reference TRBV5-4 and TRBJ2-5, reads ETGVTQSPTHLIKTRGQQVTLRCSSQSGHNTVSWYQQALGQGPQFIFQYYREEENGRGNFPPRFSGLQFPNYSSELNVNALELDDSALYLCASSPGDPGGETQYFGPGTRLLVL.

The V call is TRBV7-2, the J call TRBJ1-5; 8 bases line up with TRBD1. With V trimmed by 5 bases and J by 9 bases, 9 bases remained unmatched. The germline CDR1 and CDR2 sequences are SGHTA and FQGNSA. The CDR3 has 14 residues. The CDR3 is CASSPGQGPSPQHF. The CDR3, as DNA: TGTGCCAGCAGCCCTGGACAGGGCCCATCGCCCCAGCATTTT.

The chain uses TRBV28 and TRBJ1-1; a possible D gene is TRBD1 (5 bases). The CDR3 is 15 residues long. CDR1 and CDR2 from the germline V gene are MDHEN and SYDVKM. V gave up 7 bases and J gave up 1 base, with 16 bases separating them. CDR3: CASTFQGGSNTEAFF. In DNA, the CDR3 is TGTGCCAGCACCTTTCAGGGCGGTTCGAACACTGAAGCTTTCTTT.

This CDR3 reads CASSDSGTGGRNTQYF. For the CDR3, the DNA is TGCGCCAGCAGTGATTCCGGGACAGGGGGCCGAAATACGCAGTATTTT. The V gene is TRBV10-1, the J gene TRBJ2-3, with 12 bases lining up with TRBD1. The CDR3 is 16 amino acids. Per germline, CDR1 WNHNN and CDR2 SYGVQD (reference sequence). After removal of 3 bases from V and 7 bases from J, the junction contained 8 bases not matched to a gene.

The V gene is TRBV28, the J gene TRBJ2-7, with TRBD2 as a possible D gene (6 bases). There are 15 residues in the CDR3. Germline lookup yields CDR1 MDHEN and CDR2 SYDVKM. Trimming left V 3 bases short and J 5 bases short, with 17 bases between. The chain's CDR3 is CASSFRRAGSHEQYF. CDR3 bases: TGTGCCAGCAGTTTTAGACGGGCCGGGAGCCACGAGCAGTACTTC.

This CDR3 reads CASSYVGTVSTDTQYF. The DNA of the CDR3 is TGTGCCAGCAGTTACGTTGGGACAGTTAGCACAGATACGCAGTATTTT. V is TRBV6-5 and J is TRBJ2-3; TRBD1 agrees at 7 bases. Germline loops: CDR1 MNHEY, CDR2 SVGAGI. The CDR3 totals 16 residues. V trimming: 2 bases; J trimming: 0 bases; junction bases outside the gene matches: 5.

This clone was detected only once. The chain employs TRBV27 and TRBJ2-1; 9 bases align to TRBD1. The germline V gene has CDR1 MNHEY and CDR2 SMNVEV (reference sequence). This CDR3 is built from 16 residues. The ends lost 10 bases at V and 1 base at J; junction bases unmatched: 11. For the CDR3, the DNA is TGTGCCACCCTCAACAGGGGGCGAGGGTCCTACAATGAGCAGTTCTTC. It codes for CATLNRGRGSYNEQFF.

The J gene is TRBJ1-5, the V gene TRBV19; a possible D gene is TRBD1 (5 bases). Germline V gene lookup returns CDR1 LNHDA and CDR2 SQIVND (reference sequence). The CDR3 runs 16 residues. Trimming stripped 5 bases from V and 0 bases from J, with 14 bases between. CDR3 sequence (DNA): TGTGCCAGTAGTTTCGGGGGTCAGTATAGCAATCAGCCCCAGCATTTT. Translation gives CASSFGGQYSNQPQHF.

The rearrangement joins TRBV27 to TRBJ2-7, with 8 positions matching TRBD1. Germline values: CDR1 MNHEY, CDR2 SMNVEV (reference sequence). With V trimmed by 8 bases and J by 7 bases, 13 bases remained unmatched. The CDR3 covers 14 residues. CDR3 amino acids: CASRPWTGPGEQYF. The CDR3 DNA reads as TGTGCCAGCCGACCTTGGACAGGGCCGGGAGAGCAGTACTTC.

V gene TRBV4-1 combines with J gene TRBJ2-3; perhaps TRBD2 as D (5 bases). V lost 6 bases, J lost 4 bases, and 11 bases lay in between. The germline V gene encodes CDR1 MGHRA and CDR2 YSYEKL. This CDR3 comprises 13 residues. In nucleotides, the CDR3 is TGCGCCAGCAGGGGGAGTGGGGCAGATACGCAGTATTTT. Amino acid sequence: CASRGSGADTQYF.

The chain uses TRBV6-4 and TRBJ1-2; 8 bases match TRBD1. The CDR3 length is 15 residues. V was clipped by 7 bases and J by 4 bases; unmatched bases: 11. CDR1 and CDR2 from the germline V gene are MRHNA and SNTAGT. The CDR3 spells CASTQSGTGFYGYTF. The CDR3 DNA follows: TGTGCCAGCACTCAAAGTGGGACAGGCTTCTATGGCTACACCTTC.

This chain links TRBV5-6 with TRBJ1-2; TRBD1 might be the D (6 bases). Germline V gene data show CDR1 as SGHDT and CDR2 as YYEEEE. V was pared by 6 bases and J by 3 bases, with 15 bases between. The CDR3 is 14 amino acids. The CDR3 DNA is TGTGCCAGCATTACGGGACAACGTGACTATGGCTACACCTTC. This codes for CASITGQRDYGYTF.

The rearrangement links TRBV6-6 to TRBJ1-5; D is perhaps TRBD1 (6 bases). Trimming shortened V by 5 bases and J by 4 bases, and 9 bases separated the two germline ends. This CDR3 spans 13 amino acids. Germline-derived CDR1 and CDR2 are MNHNY and SVGAGI (reference sequence). CDR3 amino acids: CASSGQLNQPQHF. CDR3 DNA: TGTGCCAGCAGTGGACAGCTAAATCAGCCCCAGCATTTT.

J is TRBJ2-1 and V is TRBV7-2; the D gene is possibly TRBD2 (6 bases). Trimming took off 5 bases at V and 4 bases at J, with 15 bases between the two ends. This CDR3 spans 15 amino acids. Germline assignment: CDR1 SGHTA and CDR2 FQGNSA. The CDR3 here is CASSGGTSPYNEQFF. The CDR3 nucleotides are TGTGCCAGCAGCGGGGGGACCTCCCCTTACAATGAGCAGTTCTTC. Full variable domain (remainder filled in from reference TRBV7-2 and TRBJ2-1): GAGVSQSPSNKVTEKGKDVELRCDPISGHTALYWYRQSLGQGLEFLIYFQGNSAPDKSGLPSDRFSAERTGGSVSTLTIQRTQQEDSAVYLCASSGGTSPYNEQFFGPGTRLTVL.

The V call is TRBV2, the J call TRBJ2-7; 9 bases map to TRBD1. Losses at the gene ends were 7 bases for V and 5 bases for J; bases not matched to a gene: 9. This CDR3 has 14 residues. Looked up from germline, CDR1 is SNHLY and CDR2 is FYNNEI. The CDR3 DNA reads TGTGCCAGCACCGAGGGACAGGGCCTCGACGAGCAGTACTTC. The encoded protein is CASTEGQGLDEQYF.

This chain uses TRBV6-1 with TRBJ1-1; TRBD1 agrees at 7 bases. The length of the CDR3 is 13 residues. The trim removed 3 bases at V and 4 bases at J, leaving 2 bases unmatched. The germline V gene encodes CDR1 MNHNS and CDR2 SASEGT. The CDR3 spells CASSEDRSTEAFF. The CDR3, as DNA: TGTGCCAGCAGTGAGGACAGGAGCACTGAAGCTTTCTTT.

This clone came up a few times. The CDR3 DNA is TGTGCCAGCATCCCGCAGGGTTGGGCAGGGAACACTGAAGCTTTCTTT. Protein product: CASIPQGWAGNTEAFF. V is TRBV5-6 and J is TRBJ1-1, with D possibly TRBD1 on 5 matching bases. CDR3 length: 16 amino acids. V gave up 6 bases and J gave up 1 base, with 19 bases separating them. The germline V gene has CDR1 SGHDT and CDR2 YYEEEE.

In this sample, this clone turned up many times. The chain carries TRBV14 and TRBJ2-7; 7 bases align to TRBD2. The CDR3 extends over 14 amino acids. Germline V CDR1 and CDR2: SGHDN, FVKESK. The junction had 9 bases not matched to a gene; V was cut back by 4 bases and J by 6 bases. CDR3 bases: TGTGCCAGCAGCCCCACCAGGGAGGGGAGCGAGCAGTACTTC. This gives the protein CASSPTREGSEQYF.

The chain links TRBV28 to TRBJ1-2; possibly TRBD1 for D (5 bases). CDR3 length: 13 residues. V shed 8 bases and J shed 1 base, with 11 bases lying between them. Germline CDR1 reads MDHEN; CDR2 reads SYDVKM. The CDR3 here is CASERQYNYGYTF. CDR3 nucleotide sequence: TGTGCCAGCGAGAGACAGTATAACTATGGCTACACCTTC.

The chain's CDR3 is CASRLGTGELFF. CDR3 DNA: TGTGCCAGCAGGCTAGGCACCGGGGAGCTGTTTTTT. This chain links TRBV6-5 with TRBJ2-2; no clear D. Germline V CDR1 and CDR2: MNHEY, SVGAGI. V lost 6 bases and J 4 bases, leaving 6 bases between the germline ends. This CDR3 is built from 12 residues.

The chain's CDR3 is CASSPEWRVDREAFF. The CDR3 DNA follows: TGTGCCAGCAGTCCCGAATGGCGGGTGGACAGGGAAGCTTTCTTT. This chain links TRBV6-1 with TRBJ1-1; TRBD1 agrees at 7 bases. The CDR3 runs 15 residues. Germline-derived CDR1 and CDR2 are MNHNS and SASEGT. V trimming: 5 bases; J trimming: 8 bases; junction bases outside the gene matches: 14.

The sample holds a few counts of this clone. V and J are TRBV11-3 and TRBJ2-1; D is possibly TRBD2 (6 bases). Germline lookup yields CDR1 SGHNT and CDR2 YENEEA. The length of the CDR3 is 13 residues. V shed 5 bases and J shed 5 bases, with 10 bases lying between them. The CDR3 reads CASSPGSHNEQFF. CDR3 sequence (DNA): TGTGCCAGCAGCCCCGGGAGCCACAATGAGCAGTTCTTC.

This clone was recorded only once. The CDR3, as DNA: TGTGCCACCAGCAGAGATCGGAGGGTGTACCAAGAGACCCAGTACTTC. It codes for CATSRDRRVYQETQYF. The V gene is TRBV15, the J gene TRBJ2-5; D is perhaps TRBD2 (6 bases). The CDR3 totals 16 residues. Trimming took 0 bases from V and 0 from J, leaving 11 bases between them. CDR1 and CDR2 from the germline V gene are LNHNV and YYDKDF (reference sequence).

The gene calls are TRBV2 and TRBJ1-2, with 10 bases fitting TRBD1. Germline V gives CDR1 SNHLY, CDR2 FYNNEI. The CDR3 consists of 15 residues. The V and J ends lost 5 bases and 1 base, in that order; junction bases with no gene match: 4. Written as DNA, the CDR3 is TGTGCCAGCAGTTGGGACAGGGGACTTAACTATGGCTACACCTTC. Encoded protein: CASSWDRGLNYGYTF.

The chain is built from TRBV7-6 and TRBJ1-5; D gene ambiguous. This CDR3 has 15 amino acids. V dropped 5 bases and J dropped 0 bases, with 11 bases sitting between them. The germline V gene has CDR1 SGHVS and CDR2 FNYEAQ. CDR3 DNA: TGTGCCAGCAGCCTAGGGCACCATAGCAATCAGCCCCAGCATTTT. This codes for CASSLGHHSNQPQHF.

This sequence joins TRBV30 and TRBJ1-5; D ambiguous. This CDR3 has 13 residues. The germline V and J ends were trimmed by 2 bases and 2 bases, with 7 bases remaining between them. Germline CDR1 GTSNPN, CDR2 SVGIG (reference sequence). The CDR3: CAWSSQGNQPQHF. The CDR3 DNA follows: TGTGCCTGGAGTTCACAAGGCAATCAGCCCCAGCATTTT.

In this sample, this clone turned up once. The genes are TRBV7-9 and TRBJ1-2, with D possibly matching TRBD1 (6 bases). The germline CDR1 and CDR2 sequences are SEHNR and FQNEAQ (reference sequence). The CDR3 runs to 15 residues. The V and J ends lost 1 base and 8 bases respectively, with 17 bases between them. The CDR3 spells CASSLVSAGAGGYTF. CDR3 nucleotide sequence: TGTGCCAGCAGCTTAGTTTCGGCGGGGGCGGGCGGCTACACCTTC.

CDR3 region: CASSPRGPSDQPQHF. CDR3 nucleotide sequence: TGCGCCAGCAGCCCCCGAGGCCCGAGCGATCAGCCCCAGCATTTT. The chain carries TRBV4-1 and TRBJ1-5; D gene uncertain. The CDR3 has 15 residues. In germline, CDR1 is MGHRA, CDR2 YSYEKL. The V end lost 4 bases, the J end lost 5 bases, and 15 bases lay between the germline ends.